The 5 T cell receptor beta chains reported below all come from one sample, sequenced in a study of early T cells in non-severe SARS-CoV-2 infection. A single record per CDR3 protein comes from TCRdb applying MiXCR to the 5' RACE reads. The repertoire holds 80,000 to 100,000 distinct CDR3 sequences, with 10% to 15% as singletons. Sequenced: whole blood. The origin of the receptors is an adult who was a healthcare worker with PCR-confirmed SARS-CoV-2 infection or an uninfected control (not recorded which).

This rearrangement joins TRBV6-6 to TRBJ2-5, with TRBD1 matching 9 bases. The CDR3 extends over 15 amino acids. CDR1 and CDR2 from the germline V gene are MNHNY and SVGAGI (reference sequence). The V and J ends lost 7 bases and 3 bases, in that order; junction bases with no gene match: 9. The CDR3 spells CASIKRGTGKETQYF. The CDR3 nucleotides are TGTGCCAGCATCAAAAGAGGGACAGGGAAAGAGACCCAGTACTTC.

This clonotype showed up just a few times. The chain carries TRBV7-3 and TRBJ2-1; a weak D match, TRBD2 (6 bases). Per germline, CDR1 SGHTA and CDR2 FQGTGA. CDR3 length: 13 residues. With 2 bases removed from V and 7 bases from J, the gap between germline ends came to 9 bases. DNA for the CDR3: TGTGCCAGCAGCTTACCGGGAGTGAATGAGCAGTTCTTC. It specifies CASSLPGVNEQFF. Full variable domain (rest looked up from reference TRBV7-3 and TRBJ2-1): GAGVSQTPSNKVTEKGKYVELRCDPISGHTALYWYRQSLGQGPEFLIYFQGTGAADDSGLPNDRFFAVRPEGSVSTLKIQRTERGDSAVYLCASSLPGVNEQFFGPGTRLTVL.

The J gene is TRBJ1-1, the V gene TRBV28; TRBD1 might be the D (6 bases). V was clipped by 7 bases and J by 4 bases, with 16 bases between them. CDR3 length: 14 residues. Germline assignment: CDR1 MDHEN and CDR2 SYDVKM. The CDR3 reads CASTIPQGGTEAFF. The CDR3 DNA sequence: TGTGCCAGCACCATACCTCAAGGGGGCACTGAAGCTTTCTTT.

This clonotype was picked up a small number of times. V is TRBV15 and J is TRBJ1-2; 10 bases align to TRBD1. CDR1 is LNHNV and CDR2 is YYDKDF in the germline V gene (reference sequence). The ends lost 2 bases at V and 4 bases at J; junction bases unmatched: 4. This CDR3 comprises 15 residues. CDR3 in DNA: TGTGCCACCAGCAGACAGACAGGGGGCGTCTATGGCTACACCTTC. Residues: CATSRQTGGVYGYTF. The entire variable domain, with the rest obtained from reference TRBV15 and TRBJ1-2, is as follows: DAMVIQNPRYQVTQFGKPVTLSCSQTLNHNVMYWYQQKSSQAPKLLFHYYDKDFNNEADTPDNFQSRRPNTSFCFLDIRSPGLGDTAMYLCATSRQTGGVYGYTFGSGTRLTVV.

The gene calls are TRBV5-1 and TRBJ2-2; no clear D gene. Germline V gene sequence: CDR1 SGHRS, CDR2 YFSETQ. Trimming removed 5 bases from V and 0 bases from J, with 14 bases in between. The CDR3 totals 16 residues. This CDR3 reads CASRGSRPSNTGELFF. In nucleotides, the CDR3 is TGCGCCAGCAGGGGCTCCCGTCCCTCGAACACCGGGGAGCTGTTTTTT. The variable domain in full, with the rest retrieved from reference TRBV5-1 and TRBJ2-2, is KAGVTQTPRYLIKTRGQQVTLSCSPISGHRSVSWYQQTPGQGLQFLFEYFSETQRNKGNFPGRFSGRQFSNSRSEMNVSTLELGDSALYLCASRGSRPSNTGELFFGEGSRLTVL.